The rows below give T cell receptor beta chains drawn from one sample of a study of blood T cell repertoires in COVID-19. Generated by immunoSEQ multiplex PCR, the TCRdb table keeps only in-frame clones and is missing some. The top ten clones hold approximately 4.2% of a sample with under 350,000 clones, around 89% of them seen once. Sequencing was carried out using peripheral blood. The receptors derive from a man aged 35-49 years with acute or convalescent COVID-19. The CDR3 runs from the conserved cysteine through the conserved F or W. D genes are given only for firm matches.

v_gene	d_gene	j_gene	CDR3nt	CDR3aa
TRBV2	TRBD2	TRBJ2-4	TGTGCCAGCAGTGGGACTAGCGGGGGGGCAGGGGCCAAAAACATTCAGTACTTC	CASSGTSGGAGAKNIQYF
TRBV27	-	TRBJ1-6	TGTGCCAGCGGCTTTGAGGGATCACCCCTCCACTTT	CASGFEGSPLHF
TRBV6-4	-	TRBJ1-1	TGTGCCAGCAGTGACGAGGCGTACACTGAAGCTTTCTTT	CASSDEAYTEAFF
TRBV7-2	TRBD1	TRBJ1-2	TGTGCCAGCAGCTCATCTTTAGGGACAGGGTATGGCTACACCTTC	CASSSSLGTGYGYTF
TRBV5-1	TRBD1	TRBJ1-4	TGCGCCAGCAGCTTGAGGACAGGGAATAACGAAAAACTGTTTTTT	CASSLRTGNNEKLFF
TRBV20-1	TRBD2	TRBJ2-7	TGCAGTGCTAGTAAACTAGCGGGGGTCGAGCAGTACTTC	CSASKLAGVEQYF
TRBV5-4	TRBD1	TRBJ1-1	TGTGCCAGCAGCTTTTACGGGACAGGAGGTATTGAAGCTTTCTTT	CASSFYGTGGIEAFF
TRBV27	TRBD1	TRBJ2-7	TGTGCCAGCAGAAAGAATACAAGGACAGGAGGCTACGAGCAGTACTTC	CASRKNTRTGGYEQYF
TRBV27	-	TRBJ1-2	TGTGCCAGCAGCCCTCAGGGGTACTATGGCTACACCTTC	CASSPQGYYGYTF
TRBV14	TRBD1	TRBJ1-6	TGTGCCAGCAGCGTATTACAGGGGTCTAATAATTCACCCCTCCACTTT	CASSVLQGSNNSPLHF
TRBV9	-	TRBJ1-1	TGTGCCAGCAGCCGGGGAGGCACTGAAGCTTTCTTT	CASSRGGTEAFF
TRBV19	TRBD1	TRBJ2-7	TGTGCCAGTAGTACCCACCTTCCGGGACAGGGTATCCCCTACGAGCAGTACTTC	CASSTHLPGQGIPYEQYF
TRBV20-1	-	TRBJ2-3	TGCAGTGCTAGTAGGAGGGCCAGCACAGATACGCAGTATTTT	CSASRRASTDTQYF
TRBV10-3	-	TRBJ1-4	TGTGCCATCAGTGGGGGGCAGAGAACTAATGAAAAACTGTTTTTT	CAISGGQRTNEKLFF
TRBV5-6	-	TRBJ2-7	TGTGCCAGCAGTTCAGTGGGGGGACCCTCCTACGAGCAGTACTTC	CASSSVGGPSYEQYF
TRBV2	TRBD1	TRBJ1-1	TGTGCCAGCAGTAAAGGACAGGGGGCAAATTGGGAAGCTTTCTTT	CASSKGQGANWEAFF
TRBV28	TRBD1	TRBJ2-7	TGTGCCAGCAAATCGTCTGGACAGGGATCCTACGAGCAGTACTTC	CASKSSGQGSYEQYF